These 32 T cell receptor beta chains were sequenced from one sample in a study of cytomegalovirus exposure and HLA in healthy donors. Generated by immunoSEQ multiplex PCR, the TCRdb table keeps only in-frame clones and is missing some. Here the sample spans 200,000 to 300,000 clones, around nine tenths being singletons. Material: PBMCs. All receptors derive from a man younger than 35 in good health and CMV-seronegative.

The chain carries TRBV27 and TRBJ1-1, with unresolved D. This CDR3 has 13 residues. Germline V gene data show CDR1 as MNHEY and CDR2 as SMNVEV (reference sequence). Trimming stripped 3 bases from V and 2 bases from J, with 7 bases between. The CDR3 is CASSLAGNTEAFF. The CDR3 DNA sequence: TGTGCCAGCAGTTTGGCGGGAAACACTGAAGCTTTCTTT.

This rearrangement joins TRBV2 to TRBJ1-5; TRBD1 matches at 7 bases. With 4 bases clipped from V and 5 bases from J, the junction kept 5 bases outside the gene matches. Germline assignment: CDR1 SNHLY and CDR2 FYNNEI. The CDR3 length is 14 residues. CDR3 sequence reads: CASSAYTGDQPQHF. The CDR3 DNA follows: TGTGCCAGCAGTGCGTATACAGGGGATCAGCCCCAGCATTTT.

The V call is TRBV30, the J call TRBJ1-6; D ambiguous. This CDR3 has 13 residues. The V gene lost 5 bases and the J gene lost 4 bases, with 9 bases spanning the gap. Germline V lookup: CDR1 GTSNPN, CDR2 SVGIG (reference sequence). In DNA, the CDR3 is TGTGCCTGGCGGAGGGATTATAATTCACCCCTCCACTTT. Encoded protein: CAWRRDYNSPLHF.

The chain carries TRBV6-1 and TRBJ2-7; 9 positions agree with TRBD1. This CDR3 has 14 amino acids. Trimming cost V 3 bases and J 4 bases; bases outside gene matches: 4. CDR1 and CDR2 (germline): MNHNS, SASEGT. CDR3 sequence: CASSETGQGYEQYF. CDR3 bases: TGTGCCAGCAGTGAGACGGGACAGGGATACGAGCAGTACTTC.

The V and J genes are TRBV5-4 and TRBJ1-1; possibly TRBD1 for D (6 bases). Germline V gene data show CDR1 as SGHNT and CDR2 as YYREEE (reference sequence). V was shortened by 2 bases and J by 6 bases, with 11 bases between the two germline ends. The CDR3 contains 13 residues. Written as DNA, the CDR3 is TGTGCCAGCAGCTTCTGGGGGCTGTCTGAAGCTTTCTTT. This gives the protein CASSFWGLSEAFF.

This chain joins TRBV7-2 and TRBJ2-7; TRBD2 matches at 8 bases. The V segment lost 3 bases and the J segment 6 bases; nucleotides outside the gene matches: 7. The CDR3 is 14 amino acids. Germline V gene sequence: CDR1 SGHTA, CDR2 FQGNSA. The CDR3 loop reads CASSFGTRGGEQYF. The CDR3, as DNA: TGTGCCAGCAGCTTTGGGACTCGGGGGGGCGAGCAGTACTTC. Looking up the rest from reference TRBV7-2 and TRBJ2-7 gives the full variable domain: GAGVSQSPSNKVTEKGKDVELRCDPISGHTALYWYRQSLGQGLEFLIYFQGNSAPDKSGLPSDRFSAERTGGSVSTLTIQRTQQEDSAVYLCASSFGTRGGEQYFGPGTRLTVT.

For this clone: At one boundary the junction diverges from the germline segment, which might be a read error. The chain joins TRBV20-1 to TRBJ1-4; tentatively, D is TRBD1 (6 bases). Per germline, CDR1 DFQATT and CDR2 SNEGSKA (reference sequence). The CDR3 totals 9 residues. The CDR3 reads CSVQQGCQF. CDR3 DNA sequence: TGCAGTGTCCAGCAGGGGTGTCAGTTT.

The chain couples TRBV4-3 to TRBJ2-7; D is possibly TRBD2 (6 bases). V was shortened by 2 bases and J by 3 bases, with 17 bases between the two germline ends. The CDR3 sequence is 16 residues long. Per germline, CDR1 LGHNA and CDR2 YSLEER. CDR3 loop: CASSQNTAGLNYEQYF. The CDR3, as DNA: TGCGCCAGCAGCCAAAATACGGCGGGGTTAAACTACGAGCAGTACTTC.

This chain links TRBV11-2 with TRBJ2-7; 8 bases are shared with TRBD2. The junction had 3 bases not matched to a gene; V was cut back by 4 bases and J by 1 base. CDR3 length: 14 amino acids. CDR1 is SGHAT and CDR2 is FQNNGV in the germline V gene. The CDR3 reads CASSSLAGSYEQYF. The CDR3 DNA sequence: TGTGCCAGCAGCTCTTTAGCGGGGTCCTACGAGCAGTACTTC. Using reference TRBV11-2 and TRBJ2-7 for the parts outside the CDR3, the full variable domain is EAGVAQSPRYKIIEKRQSVAFWCNPISGHATLYWYQQILGQGPKLLIQFQNNGVVDDSQLPKDRFSAERLKGVDSTLKIQPAKLEDSAVYLCASSSLAGSYEQYFGPGTRLTVT.

This clone came up a few times. This rearrangement joins TRBV4-3 to TRBJ1-5; D uncertain. Germline V lookup: CDR1 LGHNA, CDR2 YSLEER. There are 15 residues in the CDR3. The V end lost 0 bases, the J end lost 7 bases, and 13 bases lay between the germline ends. The CDR3 DNA is TGCGCCAGCAGCCAAGATATTTGGGGAGGACAGCCCCAGCATTTT. Encoded protein: CASSQDIWGGQPQHF.

V is TRBV19 and J is TRBJ2-3, with D maybe TRBD1 (6 bases). Germline CDR1 is LNHDA and CDR2 is SQIVND (reference sequence). The CDR3 loop spans 13 amino acids. With 0 bases removed from V and 11 bases from J, the gap between germline ends came to 12 bases. The CDR3 sequence: CASSIEHRAVQYF. In DNA, the CDR3 is TGTGCCAGTAGTATAGAACACAGGGCGGTGCAGTATTTT.

This clone showed up just once. The rearrangement uses TRBV19 and TRBJ2-7; a possible D gene is TRBD2 (6 bases). The CDR3 totals 13 residues. Germline CDR1 is LNHDA and CDR2 is SQIVND (reference sequence). Trimming left V 5 bases short and J 3 bases short, with 11 bases between. CDR3: CASSAGGNYEQYF. Here the CDR3 DNA reads TGTGCCAGTAGTGCTGGAGGGAACTACGAGCAGTACTTC.

The gene calls are TRBV27 and TRBJ2-4; D might be TRBD2 (5 bases). The V gene's germline CDR1 is MNHEY and CDR2 SMNVEV (reference sequence). Trimming removed 3 bases from V and 1 base from J, with 10 bases in between. The length of the CDR3 is 15 residues. CDR3 sequence reads: CASSLGTGAKNIQYF. CDR3 nucleotides: TGTGCCAGCAGTTTGGGCACGGGGGCCAAAAACATTCAGTACTTC.

V is TRBV11-3 and J is TRBJ2-2; D unclear. The length of the CDR3 is 17 residues. Germline CDR1 SGHNT, CDR2 YENEEA. V lost 4 bases, J lost 1 base, and 16 bases lay in between. This chain's CDR3 is CASSSKLAGRNTGELFF. CDR3 DNA: TGTGCCAGCAGCTCAAAGCTCGCAGGCCGGAACACCGGGGAGCTGTTTTTT.

The chain recombines TRBV29-1 with TRBJ2-3; D ambiguous. The germline gives CDR1 SQVTM, CDR2 ANQGSEA. This CDR3 has 16 amino acids. V was trimmed by 0 bases and J by 0 bases, leaving 13 bases between them. CDR3 DNA: TGCAGCGTTGAAGAGAGGTTTTTTTTGAGCACAGATACGCAGTATTTT. Amino acids: CSVEERFFLSTDTQYF.

The gene calls are TRBV27 and TRBJ2-2, with TRBD2 matching 7 bases. The junction had 7 bases not matched to a gene; V was cut back by 6 bases and J by 0 bases. From germline, CDR1 is MNHEY and CDR2 SMNVEV (reference sequence). The CDR3 is 16 amino acids. As DNA, the CDR3 is TGTGCCAGCAGCTTAACCGGGACTACGAACACCGGGGAGCTGTTTTTT. It encodes CASSLTGTTNTGELFF.

The V and J genes are TRBV23-1 and TRBJ2-1, with TRBD2 matching over 8 bases. TRBV23-1 is an ORF for which the function is uncertain. J was trimmed by 5 bases and V by 4 bases; bases with no gene match: 7. The CDR3 loop spans 15 amino acids. CDR3 DNA sequence: TGCGCCAGCAGTCGGCCGGGACTAGGTAACAATGAGCAGTTCTTC. This encodes CASSRPGLGNNEQFF.

The chain carries TRBV6-1 and TRBJ1-3, with D possibly being TRBD1 (5 bases). The V gene lost 5 bases and the J gene lost 0 bases, with 11 bases spanning the gap. Germline lookup yields CDR1 MNHNS and CDR2 SASEGT. CDR3 length: 15 residues. CDR3 DNA sequence: TGTGCCAGCAGTAGGGACTTCAGCTCTGGAAACACCATATATTTT. It codes for CASSRDFSSGNTIYF.

This chain uses TRBV4-1 with TRBJ2-7, with a weak D call TRBD1 (5 bases). The CDR3 has 14 amino acids. V lost 2 bases, J lost 5 bases, and 13 bases lay in between. Germline CDR1 is MGHRA and CDR2 is YSYEKL. The CDR3 loop is CASSQFPLRDEQYF. As DNA, the CDR3 is TGCGCCAGCAGCCAATTCCCTCTCAGGGACGAGCAGTACTTC.

In this sample, this clone turned up a few times. V gene TRBV5-1 combines with J gene TRBJ2-3, with TRBD2 matching 12 bases. Losses at the gene ends were 0 bases for V and 4 bases for J; bases not matched to a gene: 0. The CDR3 is 15 amino acids. Germline-derived CDR1 and CDR2 are SGHRS and YFSETQ. The CDR3 protein is CASSLGLAGADTQYF. The CDR3 coding sequence is TGCGCCAGCAGCTTGGGACTAGCGGGAGCAGATACGCAGTATTTT.

This sequence joins TRBV18 and TRBJ2-7; 10 nucleotides match TRBD1. In germline, CDR1 is KGHSH, CDR2 LQKENI. The CDR3 is 16 residues long. The ends lost 5 bases at V and 1 base at J; junction bases unmatched: 8. Here the CDR3 reads CASSDKTGGYSYEQYF. CDR3 coding DNA: TGTGCCAGCTCAGATAAGACAGGGGGCTATTCCTACGAGCAGTACTTC.

The chain employs TRBV18 and TRBJ2-4; D possibly corresponds to TRBD1 (6 bases). The ends were cut back, 0 bases at V and 6 bases at J, with 15 bases in the middle. The CDR3 has 16 amino acids. Per germline, CDR1 KGHSH and CDR2 LQKENI. The CDR3 DNA reads TGTGCCAGCTCACCACCTGGGGGCCCCAGGGGAAACATTCAGTACTTC. Its protein is CASSPPGGPRGNIQYF.

The V and J genes are TRBV4-3 and TRBJ1-4; D uncertain. CDR3 length equals 16 residues. Germline values: CDR1 LGHNA, CDR2 YSLEER. With 0 bases removed from V and 8 bases from J, the gap between germline ends came to 16 bases. This CDR3 is CASSQDGGPYEEKLFF. CDR3 sequence (DNA): TGCGCCAGCAGCCAAGATGGAGGCCCGTACGAGGAAAAACTGTTTTTT.

The chain is built from TRBV10-3 and TRBJ2-3; tentatively, D is TRBD2 (5 bases). CDR3 size: 13 residues. Germline V gene sequence: CDR1 ENHRY, CDR2 SYGVKD. The V gene lost 0 bases and the J gene lost 8 bases, with 9 bases spanning the gap. CDR3 sequence (DNA): TGTGCCATCAGTGAGTCAAGTCGGGGTACGCAGTATTTT. Its protein is CAISESSRGTQYF.

The chain recombines TRBV6-5 with TRBJ2-3, with TRBD2 identical over 7 bases. J gave up 2 bases and V 3 bases, and 8 bases lay outside the gene matches. The CDR3 has 16 residues. CDR1 is MNHEY, CDR2 SVGAGI, per germline. CDR3 DNA sequence: TGTGCCAGCAGTTATTCAAGCGGGGAGGTCACAGATACGCAGTATTTT. Translated: CASSYSSGEVTDTQYF.

The chain is built from TRBV6-1 and TRBJ1-4; D is uncertain. Trimming cost V 1 base and J 5 bases, with 5 bases left between them. The CDR3 has 13 amino acids. Germline V gene sequence: CDR1 MNHNS, CDR2 SASEGT. The chain's CDR3 is CASSEGRNEKLFF. The CDR3 coding sequence is TGTGCCAGCAGTGAAGGTCGGAATGAAAAACTGTTTTTT.

The J gene is TRBJ2-7, the V gene TRBV28; perhaps TRBD2 as D (6 bases). Per the germline V gene, CDR1 is MDHEN and CDR2 is SYDVKM. The CDR3 extends over 17 amino acids. Deletions cut 6 bases from V and 2 bases from J, with 23 bases between. The CDR3 coding sequence is TGTGCCAGCAGCTTGTTCGCCGGGACTCACTCGACCTACGAGCAGTACTTC. Translation gives CASSLFAGTHSTYEQYF.

The chain recombines TRBV6-5 with TRBJ2-5, with a weak D call TRBD2 (6 bases). Germline V gene data show CDR1 as MNHEY and CDR2 as SVGAGI. The CDR3 length is 15 residues. V was clipped by 2 bases and J by 2 bases, with 12 bases between them. CDR3 nucleotide sequence: TGTGCCAGCAGTTACCGTTGGACTACTCAAGAGACCCAGTACTTC. It specifies CASSYRWTTQETQYF.

This chain connects TRBV5-1 to TRBJ1-6, with D perhaps TRBD1 (5 bases). The CDR3 totals 13 residues. The V end lost 4 bases, the J end lost 12 bases, and 14 bases lay between the germline ends. The germline V gene encodes CDR1 SGHRS and CDR2 YFSETQ. As DNA, the CDR3 is TGCGCCAGCAGCGAGGACGGGGGGGGACCCCTCCACTTT. It encodes CASSEDGGGPLHF.

Concerning this clone: This sample includes further DNA sequences coding for the same CDR3. This rearrangement joins TRBV19 to TRBJ1-1; 8 positions match TRBD1. CDR3 length: 14 residues. Germline CDR1 LNHDA, CDR2 SQIVND (reference sequence). With V trimmed by 3 bases and J by 2 bases, 2 bases remained unmatched. The CDR3 DNA is TGTGCCAGTAGTATTACAGGGGGAAACACTGAAGCTTTCTTT. Translated: CASSITGGNTEAFF.

CDR3 loop: CASSNPGGSSYEQYF. The CDR3 DNA sequence: TGTGCCAGTAGCAACCCGGGGGGAAGCTCCTACGAGCAGTACTTC. The V call is TRBV19, the J call TRBJ2-7; 7 bases are shared with TRBD2. V lost 6 bases to trimming and J lost 0 bases; unmatched junction nucleotides: 8. Germline V gene sequence: CDR1 LNHDA, CDR2 SQIVND (reference sequence). CDR3 length equals 15 residues.

The genes are TRBV6-1 and TRBJ1-2; D remains unclear. V lost 2 bases and J 4 bases, leaving 11 bases between the germline ends. This CDR3 has 14 amino acids. CDR1 is MNHNS, CDR2 SASEGT, per germline. For the CDR3, the DNA is TGTGCCAGCAGTGAATACGGCGGGATCTATGGCTACACCTTC. This translates into CASSEYGGIYGYTF.